The TCR beta chain described here comes from a study of blood T cell repertoires in COVID-19. Study information: Acute and convalescent COVID-19 samples came from the United States, Italy and Spain. T cells, B-cell-depleted T cells, or PBMCs provided the cDNA or gDNA that served as material.

V lost 1 base to trimming and J lost 8 bases, with 11 bases between them. The CDR3 runs 13 residues. CDR1 and CDR2 from the germline V gene are MGHRA and YSYEKL. How the authors handled the data: Counts of nucleated cells, estimated from reference gene primer amplification, were obtained. Generated by immunoSEQ multiplex PCR, the TCRdb table keeps only in-frame clones and is missing some. V and J calls and clone size are given by that table; D and trimming were obtained from the DNA. The data show 210,000 or so clones, about 86% seen once. This clonotype was sampled from a man between 45 and 60 years old with active or convalescent COVID-19. This sequence joins TRBV4-1 and TRBJ1-2, with D maybe TRBD1 (6 bases). The source material was peripheral blood. CDR3 sequence reads: CASSQGQAGGYTF. CDR3 coding DNA: TGCGCCAGCAGCCAAGGACAGGCTGGGGGCTACACCTTC.